One and the same sample provided the 3 T cell receptor beta chains below, sequenced in a study of blood T cell repertoires in COVID-19. Libraries were prepared by immunoSEQ multiplex PCR; TCRdb keeps only in-frame clonotypes and omits some of them. In the table there are about 200,000 clones, around 86% of which are singletons. The source material was PBMCs or T cells enriched from blood (not recorded which). These receptor sequences come from a middle-aged man with acute COVID-19.

The V and J genes are TRBV6-5 and TRBJ2-7; 8 bases fit TRBD1. The CDR3 length is 13 residues. J lost 3 bases, V lost 5 bases, and 3 bases had no gene match. From germline, CDR1 is MNHEY and CDR2 SVGAGI. The CDR3, as DNA: TGTGCCAGCAGTCCTACAGGGGGCTACGAGCAGTACTTC. Translating it yields CASSPTGGYEQYF.

The DNA of the CDR3 is TGTGCCAGCAGCTTAGACGGTGAAAAACTGTTTTTT. It yields the protein CASSLDGEKLFF. The chain couples TRBV11-2 to TRBJ1-4, with D unclear. V lost 0 bases to trimming and J lost 7 bases, with 3 bases between them. The CDR3 extends over 12 amino acids. CDR1 is SGHAT, CDR2 FQNNGV, per germline.

The chain has TRBV7-9 and TRBJ2-7, with a possible D match to TRBD1 (6 bases). Germline CDR1 and CDR2: SEHNR and FQNEAQ (reference sequence). CDR3 length: 16 residues. V dropped 2 bases and J dropped 0 bases, with 14 bases sitting between them. The CDR3 loop reads CASSLNLGQSSYEQYF. In DNA form, the CDR3 reads TGTGCCAGCAGCTTAAATTTAGGACAGAGCTCCTACGAGCAGTACTTC.